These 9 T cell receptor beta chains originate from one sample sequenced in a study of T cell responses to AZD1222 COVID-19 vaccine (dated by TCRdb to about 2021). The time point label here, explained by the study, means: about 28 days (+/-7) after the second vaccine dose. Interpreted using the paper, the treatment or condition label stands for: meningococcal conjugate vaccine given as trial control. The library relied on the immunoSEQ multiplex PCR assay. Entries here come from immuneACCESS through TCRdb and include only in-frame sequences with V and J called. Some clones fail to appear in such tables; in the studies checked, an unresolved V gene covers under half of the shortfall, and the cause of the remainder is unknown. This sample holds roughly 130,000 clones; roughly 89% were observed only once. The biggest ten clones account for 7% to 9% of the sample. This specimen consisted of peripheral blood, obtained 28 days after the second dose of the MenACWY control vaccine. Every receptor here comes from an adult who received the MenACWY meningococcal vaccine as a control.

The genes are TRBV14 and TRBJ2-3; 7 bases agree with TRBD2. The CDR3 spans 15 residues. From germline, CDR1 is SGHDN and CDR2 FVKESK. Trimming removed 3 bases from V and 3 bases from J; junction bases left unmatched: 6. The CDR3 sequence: CASSHAGVRTDTQYF. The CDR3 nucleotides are TGTGCCAGCAGCCACGCGGGAGTTCGAACAGATACGCAGTATTTT.

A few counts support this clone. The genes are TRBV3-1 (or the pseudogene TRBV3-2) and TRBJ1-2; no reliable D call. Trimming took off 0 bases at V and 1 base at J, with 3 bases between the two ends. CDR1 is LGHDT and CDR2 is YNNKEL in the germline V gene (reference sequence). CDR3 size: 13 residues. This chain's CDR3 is CASSQESNYGYTF. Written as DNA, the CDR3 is TGTGCCAGCAGCCAAGAAAGTAACTATGGCTACACCTTC.

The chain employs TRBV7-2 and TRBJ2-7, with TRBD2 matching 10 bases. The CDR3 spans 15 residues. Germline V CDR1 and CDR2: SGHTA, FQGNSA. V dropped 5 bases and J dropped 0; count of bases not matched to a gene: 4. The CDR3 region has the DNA TGTGCCAGCAGCACTAGCGGGGCGGGCTCCTACGAGCAGTACTTC. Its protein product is CASSTSGAGSYEQYF.

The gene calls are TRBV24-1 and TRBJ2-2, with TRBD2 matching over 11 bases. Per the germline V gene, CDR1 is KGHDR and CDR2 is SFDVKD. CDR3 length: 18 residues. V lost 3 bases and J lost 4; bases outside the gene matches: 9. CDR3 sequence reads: CATSDLTGTSGPTGELFF. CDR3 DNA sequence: TGTGCCACCAGTGATCTAACCGGGACTAGCGGACCCACCGGGGAGCTGTTTTTT.

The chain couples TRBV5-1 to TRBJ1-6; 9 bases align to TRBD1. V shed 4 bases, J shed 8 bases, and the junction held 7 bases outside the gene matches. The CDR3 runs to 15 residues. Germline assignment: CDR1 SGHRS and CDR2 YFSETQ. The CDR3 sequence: CASSELTGGDSPLHF. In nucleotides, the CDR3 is TGCGCCAGCAGCGAATTGACAGGGGGGGATTCACCCCTCCACTTT.

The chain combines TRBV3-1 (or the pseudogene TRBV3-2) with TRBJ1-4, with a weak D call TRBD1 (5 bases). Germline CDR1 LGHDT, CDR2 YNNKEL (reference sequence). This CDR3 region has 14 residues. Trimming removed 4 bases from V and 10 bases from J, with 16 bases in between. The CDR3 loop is CASSPQGGLGKLFF. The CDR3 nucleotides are TGTGCCAGCAGCCCTCAGGGAGGCCTCGGAAAACTGTTTTTT.

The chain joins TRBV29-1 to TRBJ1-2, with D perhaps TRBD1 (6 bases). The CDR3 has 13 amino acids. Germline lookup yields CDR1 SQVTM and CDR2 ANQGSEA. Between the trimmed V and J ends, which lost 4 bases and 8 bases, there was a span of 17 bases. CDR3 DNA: TGCAGCGTTGTCGGCGGGGGCCTACTCGGCTACACCTTC. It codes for CSVVGGGLLGYTF. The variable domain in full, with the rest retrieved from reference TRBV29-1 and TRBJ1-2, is SAVISQKPSRDICQRGTSLTIQCQVDSQVTMMFWYRQQPGQSLTLIATANQGSEATYESGFVIDKFPISRPNLTFSTLTVSNMSPEDSSIYLCSVVGGGLLGYTFGSGTRLTVV.

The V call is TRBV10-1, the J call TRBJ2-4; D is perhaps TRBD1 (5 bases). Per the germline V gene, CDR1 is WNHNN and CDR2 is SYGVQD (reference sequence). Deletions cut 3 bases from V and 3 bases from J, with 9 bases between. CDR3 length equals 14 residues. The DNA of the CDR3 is TGCGCCAGCAGTGATCCAGGGAACAAAAACATTCAGTACTTC. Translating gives CASSDPGNKNIQYF.

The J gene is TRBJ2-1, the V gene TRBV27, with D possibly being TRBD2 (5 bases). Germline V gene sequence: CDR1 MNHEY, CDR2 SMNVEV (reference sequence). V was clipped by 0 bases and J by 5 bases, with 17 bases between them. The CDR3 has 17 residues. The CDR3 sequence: CASSLSSGGPPNNEQFF. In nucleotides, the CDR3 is TGTGCCAGCAGTTTATCGTCAGGAGGCCCGCCGAACAATGAGCAGTTCTTC.